This TCR beta chain emerged from a study of blood T cell repertoires in COVID-19. Study overall: Samples of COVID-19 (acute and convalescent) were obtained from the United States, Italy and Spain. T cells, B-cell-depleted T cells, or PBMCs supplied cDNA or gDNA.

CDR3 length equals 15 residues. V was trimmed by 0 bases and J by 7 bases, leaving 14 bases between them. Germline CDR1 SGDLS, CDR2 YYNGEE. This clone was counted between two and nine times. Per the original methods: Reference gene primers were amplified, and this amplification served to estimate nucleated cell counts. Generated by immunoSEQ multiplex PCR, the TCRdb table keeps only in-frame clones and is missing some. That table furnishes V, J and clone size, whereas the DNA furnished D and trimming. The profile shows tens of thousands of clones, around 83% of them singletons. This sequence joins TRBV9 and TRBJ1-5; the D gene is possibly TRBD1 (5 bases). This clonotype was sampled from a human donor in a cohort sampled during active COVID-19. The source material was peripheral blood. The CDR3 sequence is CASSVAGSRGQPQHF. The DNA of the CDR3 is TGTGCCAGCAGCGTAGCCGGATCCCGGGGGCAGCCCCAGCATTTT.